These T cell receptor beta chains were read from a single sample in a study of CD8+ T cells in alopecia areata. Produced via immunoSEQ multiplex PCR; TCRdb's table is partial and in-frame only. The sample has around 110,000 clones; around 50% are singletons. The source material was CD8+ T cells sorted from blood, sampled at week 24, from a patient treated with tofacitinib. Source of these receptors: a human donor with alopecia areata. The CDR3 runs from the conserved cysteine through the conserved F or W. A D gene is named only where the DNA matches it firmly. A row's size may be missing; if present it is once, few, many or a size class.

>once|TRBD2|TRBJ2-5|TRBV6-5
CASSYREGGETQYF
TGTGCCAGCAGTTACAGGGAGGGCGGAGAGACCCAGTACTTC
>few|NA|TRBJ1-6|TRBV4-3
CASSQEPFGMMNSPLHF
TGCGCCAGCAGCCAAGAGCCCTTTGGAATGATGAATTCACCCCTCCACTTT
>once|NA|TRBJ2-5|TRBV5-4
CASSLGRLGLYWEETQYF
TGTGCCAGCAGCTTGGGGCGGTTGGGGTTATACTGGGAAGAGACCCAGTACTTC
>NA|NA|TRBJ2-1|TRBV2
CASVWEKQFF
TGTGCCAGCGTGTGGGAAAAGCAGTTCTTC
>NA|NA|TRBJ2-3|TRBV19
CASSIAGANGDTQYF
TGTGCCAGTAGTATCGCAGGGGCAAACGGAGATACGCAGTATTTT
>NA|NA|TRBJ1-1|TRBV29-1
CSVEQGSQAFF
TGCAGCGTTGAACAGGGGAGCCAAGCTTTCTTT
>NA|NA|TRBJ2-7|TRBV6-5
CASSYDRHSYEQYF
TGTGCCAGCAGTTACGACAGGCACTCCTACGAGCAGTACTTC
>NA|TRBD1|TRBJ1-1|TRBV4-2
CASNQPQGEETEAFF
TGTGCCAGCAACCAACCACAGGGGGAAGAGACTGAAGCTTTCTTT
>NA|NA|TRBJ2-4|TRBV7-9
CASSSPLDKNIQYF
TGTGCCAGCAGCTCCCCTCTGGACAAAAACATTCAGTACTTC
>NA|NA|TRBJ2-1|TRBV1
CTSSQDWRGPYNEQFF
TGCACCAGCAGCCAAGATTGGAGGGGGCCTTACAATGAGCAGTTCTTC
>NA|TRBD2|TRBJ2-1|TRBV5-4
CASSLAGGPYEQFF
TGTGCCAGCAGCTTGGCGGGGGGGCCATATGAGCAGTTCTTC
>NA|NA|TRBJ2-1|TRBV13
CASTGDEQFF
TGTGCCAGCACGGGGGATGAGCAGTTCTTC
>few|NA|TRBJ1-5|TRBV7-8
CASSGGTEEDQPQHF
TGTGCCAGCAGTGGAGGAACAGAAGAAGATCAGCCCCAGCATTTT
>NA|NA|TRBJ1-2|TRBV14
CASSQVTSSFYTF
TGTGCCAGCAGCCAAGTTACCTCGAGTTTCTACACCTTC
>NA|NA|TRBJ1-2|TRBV10-3
CAISVGEGYYGYTF
TGTGCCATCAGTGTGGGGGAGGGATACTATGGCTACACCTTC
>many|NA|TRBJ1-2|TRBV16
CASSPTIQGYGYTF
TGTGCCAGCAGCCCGACAATCCAGGGATATGGCTACACCTTC
>few|NA|TRBJ1-2|TRBV27
CASSWAGSNYGYTF
TGTGCCAGCAGCTGGGCGGGGTCTAACTATGGCTACACCTTC
>NA|NA|TRBJ2-3|TRBV11-2
CASSLGLRARTDTQYF
TGTGCCAGCAGCCTCGGACTAAGAGCTAGGACAGATACGCAGTATTTT
>NA|NA|TRBJ2-6|TRBV27
CASSLSRGSGANVLTF
TGTGCCAGCAGTTTATCGAGGGGGTCGGGGGCCAACGTCCTGACTTTC
>NA|NA|TRBJ2-5|TRBV19
CASRRDRLEETQYF
TGTGCCAGTAGGCGGGACAGATTAGAAGAGACCCAGTACTTC
>once|TRBD1|TRBJ1-1|TRBV5-1
CASSLDRGAEAFF
TGCGCCAGCAGCTTGGACAGGGGAGCTGAAGCTTTCTTT
>NA|NA|TRBJ1-5|TRBV5-1
CASSLGHSNQPQHF
TGCGCCAGCAGCTTGGGTCATAGCAATCAGCCCCAGCATTTT
>NA|NA|TRBJ2-1|TRBV27
CASSSRGPEGEQFF
TGTGCCAGCAGTTCCCGGGGCCCCGAGGGTGAGCAGTTCTTC
>NA|TRBD1|TRBJ2-2|TRBV30
CAWSGDSNTGELFF
TGTGCCTGGAGTGGGGACAGTAACACCGGGGAGCTGTTTTTT
>NA|NA|TRBJ2-1|TRBV6-5
CASSYFRQVSNNEQFF
TGTGCCAGCAGTTACTTCAGACAGGTTTCCAACAATGAGCAGTTCTTC
>few|NA|TRBJ1-4|TRBV23-1
CASSLGGREKLFF
TGCGCCAGCAGTCTAGGGGGACGAGAAAAACTGTTTTTT
>few|NA|TRBJ1-1|TRBV6-5
CASTLDVNTEAFF
TGTGCCAGCACCCTCGACGTGAACACTGAAGCTTTCTTT
>NA|NA|TRBJ2-2|TRBV7-9
CASSFLMGELFF
TGTGCCAGCAGCTTCCTCATGGGGGAGCTGTTTTTT
>NA|NA|TRBJ1-2|TRBV19
CASSISLTNYGYTF
TGTGCCAGTAGTATAAGTTTGACTAACTATGGCTACACCTTC
>NA|NA|TRBJ2-1|TRBV5-1
CASSFVGASNEQFF
TGCGCCAGCAGCTTCGTCGGGGCCAGCAATGAGCAGTTCTTC